A single sample is the source of the 13 T cell receptor beta chains below, sequenced in a study of cytomegalovirus exposure and HLA in healthy donors. 13 Jbeta primers and 60 Vbeta primers were used for the PCR. This table comes from immunoSEQ multiplex PCR, and its TCRdb copy is limited to in-frame clones, with some not included. The sample includes about 130,000 clones, about 82% of them seen just once. The sample comprised PBMCs. These receptors originate from a boy aged 10-17 years in good health and CMV-seronegative.

This chain uses TRBV30 with TRBJ2-1; TRBD2 matches at 9 bases. Germline assignment: CDR1 GTSNPN and CDR2 SVGIG (reference sequence). The CDR3 contains 16 residues. V shed 4 bases and J 5 bases; nucleotides not matched to a gene: 12. The CDR3 sequence is CAWTEGSSGTHNEQFF. CDR3 coding DNA: TGTGCCTGGACTGAAGGTTCTAGCGGGACCCACAATGAGCAGTTCTTC.

J is TRBJ1-1 and V is TRBV5-1; the match to TRBD1 covers 12 bases. J lost 1 base, V lost 7 bases, and 11 bases had no gene match. CDR1 SGHRS and CDR2 YFSETQ come from the germline V gene. This CDR3 has 17 amino acids. The CDR3 DNA reads as TGCGCCAGCGATAGCGGGACAGGGGGCCTGAGGAACACTGAAGCTTTCTTT. As protein: CASDSGTGGLRNTEAFF. Full variable domain (missing parts from reference TRBV5-1 and TRBJ1-1): KAGVTQTPRYLIKTRGQQVTLSCSPISGHRSVSWYQQTPGQGLQFLFEYFSETQRNKGNFPGRFSGRQFSNSRSEMNVSTLELGDSALYLCASDSGTGGLRNTEAFFGQGTRLTVV.

The V and J genes are TRBV5-1 and TRBJ2-1; TRBD2 is a possible D gene (7 bases). Germline V lookup: CDR1 SGHRS, CDR2 YFSETQ. The CDR3 length is 15 residues. V lost 0 bases, J lost 10 bases, and 17 bases lay in between. For the CDR3, the DNA is TGCGCCAGCAGCTTGGAGGGGGGGACGGGGCTCGAGCAGTTCTTC. It yields the protein CASSLEGGTGLEQFF.

Only a few counts were recorded for this clone. The V gene is TRBV30, the J gene TRBJ1-1; no clear D. The germline V and J ends were trimmed by 0 bases and 1 base, with 12 bases remaining between them. This CDR3 contains 15 residues. Germline V gene data show CDR1 as GTSNPN and CDR2 as SVGIG (reference sequence). The CDR3 nucleotides read TGTGCCTGGAGTGTACTGGGCTTAAGGAACACTGAAGCTTTCTTT. This codes for CAWSVLGLRNTEAFF.

The chain combines TRBV6-6 with TRBJ2-5; 9 bases are a match to TRBD2. Per the germline V gene, CDR1 is MNHNY and CDR2 is SVGAGI (reference sequence). J was trimmed by 1 base and V by 5 bases; bases with no gene match: 8. CDR3 size: 16 residues. The DNA for the CDR3 is TGTGCCAGCAGTATTTCTAGCGGGATAGTCCAAGAGACCCAGTACTTC. Protein: CASSISSGIVQETQYF.

The sample holds one count of this clone. This chain links TRBV4-1 with TRBJ2-1; perhaps TRBD2 as D (6 bases). V lost 4 bases and J lost 9, with 10 bases in between. Looked up from germline, CDR1 is MGHRA and CDR2 is YSYEKL. The CDR3 is 12 amino acids. CDR3 coding DNA: TGCGCCAGCAGCCCCTATAGCGGTGAGCAGTTCTTC. This codes for CASSPYSGEQFF.

The rearrangement joins TRBV30 to TRBJ2-2; D might be TRBD2 (6 bases). CDR1 is GTSNPN and CDR2 is SVGIG in the germline V gene (reference sequence). CDR3 length: 13 residues. V lost 8 bases to trimming and J lost 4 bases, with 14 bases between them. The CDR3 sequence is CALGSGGTGELFF. In nucleotides, the CDR3 is TGTGCCCTCGGTAGCGGTGGCACCGGGGAGCTGTTTTTT.

The V call is TRBV28, the J call TRBJ2-2; 8 nucleotides match TRBD2. CDR1 and CDR2 (germline): MDHEN, SYDVKM. This CDR3 contains 15 residues. Trimming removed 6 bases from V and 4 bases from J; junction bases left unmatched: 7. CDR3 nucleotides: TGTGCCAGCAGCTCCGGGGGGGCTAGCACCGGGGAGCTGTTTTTT. It is translated as CASSSGGASTGELFF.

The genes are TRBV7-9 and TRBJ2-1, with a weak D call TRBD2 (6 bases). Trimming removed 3 bases at V and 6 bases at J, with 9 bases between. Germline-derived CDR1 and CDR2 are SEHNR and FQNEAQ (reference sequence). The CDR3 is 13 amino acids. The CDR3 protein is CASSFGGINEQFF. In DNA, the CDR3 is TGTGCCAGCAGCTTTGGGGGGATCAATGAGCAGTTCTTC.

This sequence joins TRBV9 and TRBJ2-7; the D gene is possibly TRBD1 (5 bases). There are 13 residues in the CDR3. Germline V gene lookup returns CDR1 SGDLS and CDR2 YYNGEE. V lost 0 bases and J 3 bases, leaving 7 bases between the germline ends. The CDR3 is CASSVAQGYEQYF. DNA for the CDR3: TGTGCCAGCAGCGTAGCCCAGGGCTACGAGCAGTACTTC.

J is TRBJ2-1 and V is TRBV5-4; the match to TRBD2 covers 7 bases. Germline CDR1 and CDR2: SGHNT and YYREEE (reference sequence). This CDR3 is 15 amino acids long. V lost 0 bases, J lost 12 bases, and 12 bases stayed unmatched. CDR3 bases: TGTGCCAGCAGCTTGGCTCTAGCGGACCCCCAGGGGCAGTTCTTC. Translation gives CASSLALADPQGQFF.

The chain has TRBV12-5 and TRBJ2-7; 9 nucleotides match TRBD2. Germline V lookup: CDR1 LGHNT, CDR2 FRNRAP. CDR3 length: 17 amino acids. The V segment lost 6 bases and the J segment 1 base; nucleotides outside the gene matches: 13. CDR3 nucleotide sequence: TGTGCTAGTGGCCCGAGACCTGCGCGGGGGGGTTCCTACGAGCAGTACTTC. Encoded protein: CASGPRPARGGSYEQYF.

V usage is TRBV5-4 and J usage is TRBJ2-7; 7 bases line up with TRBD1. The germline gives CDR1 SGHNT, CDR2 YYREEE (reference sequence). With V trimmed by 9 bases and J by 5 bases, 8 bases remained unmatched. There are 12 residues in the CDR3. In DNA form, the CDR3 reads TGTGCCATGACGACAGGGAAGGACGAGCAGTACTTC. This gives the protein CAMTTGKDEQYF.